This T cell receptor beta chain originates from a study of cytomegalovirus exposure and HLA in healthy donors (dated 2017 in TCRdb). Regarding the study in general: An earlier analysis of approximately 640 of the donors reported approximately 290 Gb of sequence data and around 120 million unique TCR beta sequences from around 200 million T cells. Roughly 300 gigabases of sequencing data and 70 million to 100 million unique TCR sequences were included in an early release covering about 620 HLA-typed donors. Of the roughly 400 genotyped donors, approximately 80% fell in the genetic ancestry cluster associated with self-reported Caucasian donors. The study aimed to test whether cataloging public T cell receptors could reveal signatures of past pathogen exposure. The T cell repertoires of several hundred subjects were profiled by immunosequencing and related to cytomegalovirus serostatus. Along with the approximately 620-subject first cohort, a separate validation cohort of over a hundred different subjects was used. To predict cytomegalovirus infection status, the study brought together high-throughput TCR immunosequencing, statistical association of individual TCRs with disease status, and machine learning. In a later analysis, previously published TCR beta repertoires from about 640 donors were re-analyzed and high-resolution HLA genotyping was added so that TCR occurrence patterns could be studied. Rather than using new phenotypic data, the later analysis identified candidate immune exposures from TCR beta sequences and from how often those sequences occurred across donors. To decide whether each TCR beta V gene segment behaved as functional or pseudogenic, an earlier analysis of over 500 of the donors relied on high-throughput TCR beta sequencing. Alongside the repertoire data, information on donor age, sex, ethnicity and CMV serostatus was compiled. In a later genetic analysis, genome-wide SNP genotypes for about 55% of the roughly 670 donors were used, and that subset was treated as a discovery cohort. All discovery cohort repertoires had been generated on a single sequencing platform. Both class I and class II loci were covered by HLA typing, at four-digit resolution. Typing coverage varied by locus: roughly 620-640 donors for A, B, C, DRB1 and DQB1; some 520 for DQA1; about 570 for DPA1; under 490 for DPB1. Four to six DR-DQ haplotypes were handled as single units for association and clustering, since linkage in the cohort was strong. On average, roughly 200,000 unique TCR beta nucleotide sequences were sequenced per donor among 398 genotyped donors of the cohort, with roughly 18% of those sequences being non-productive. Overall study outcomes, separate from this receptor: Several of the top co-occurrence clusters appeared to be linked to parvovirus B19, influenza, CMV and Epstein-Barr virus, according to a later analysis. According to a later analysis, TCR association rates differed among HLA loci, with DRB1 alleles showing the most associated TCRs and HLA-C alleles showing the fewest. In this cohort, only TCR beta chains were sequenced, and detectable features were limited by the absence of alpha or paired-chain data. The earlier analysis of about 600 of the donors excluded 15 to 20 rarely observed V segments, including chromosome 9 orphons, because counts were too low. According to the authors, the approach could potentially be generalized to other disease states and immunological phenotypes. Compared with the 666-donor mean, donors in an Asian-associated ancestry cluster had fewer N-insertions in productive TCRs, according to a later genetic analysis. The study gave a list of over 150 TCR beta chains associated with cytomegalovirus. Roughly uniform sequencing depth across donors was assumed in presence/absence analyses, although this assumption may not hold. The 87-base-pair reads could not distinguish some IMGT-functional V segments, including TRBV6-2 and TRBV6-3, so those segments were excluded. In a later analysis, most CMV-associated TCR beta chains were found to appear HLA-restricted, with HLA associations seemingly driven largely by CMV exposure. A later analysis found that HLA-associated TCR beta chains were more clonally expanded and had lower generation probabilities than equally common non-associated chains. In a later analysis, 16,951 TCR beta sequences were associated with specific HLA alleles at a false discovery rate of 0.05. A further reported finding was that TCR beta sequences accurately predicted the HLA-A and HLA-B alleles for most subjects in the first cohort. Assigning TCR associations to individual alleles was difficult when HLA alleles, especially DR and DQ, strongly co-occurred. A later genetic analysis associated a missense DCLRE1C variant with V-gene and J-gene trimming of TCR beta chains, and an independent cohort replicated the association. Linkage disequilibrium might explain the correlated functional status among segregating V segments, but an unknown experimental factor could not be excluded. An earlier analysis of approximately 500 of the donors showed that most TCR beta V segments appeared in productive rearrangements either about 87% or about 30% of the time, which broadly matched IMGT annotations. A group of highly shared sequence variants was considered likely to be a technical artifact of the sequencing pipeline. The classifier was reported to diagnose cytomegalovirus status with high specificity and sensitivity in both the original and validation cohorts. A few of the identified cytomegalovirus-associated TCR beta chains were confirmed in vitro to be specific for cytomegalovirus antigens. Most TCR sequences were observed very rarely across donors, whereas some public TCRs were present in many individuals. The only immune exposure information available for the cohort was CMV serostatus. HLA typing was unavailable for some donors at each locus, so association tests used only the typed subset.

Library method: the immunoSEQ multiplex PCR assay. For the multiplex PCR, a mixture combining 60 forward primers for TCR Vbeta segments and 13 reverse primers for TCR Jbeta segments was used. The CDR3 region of rearranged TCR beta genes was amplified from genomic DNA by a multiplex PCR assay. Amplified TCR beta libraries were sequenced as 87-base-pair reads on the Illumina HiSeq System. In the original analysis: A later analysis counted approximately 76 million unique TCR beta chains across the 500 to 850 repertoires, and 9.5 million to 11 million of these chains were shared by at least two donors. A nearest-neighbor algorithm error-corrected the raw reads and collapsed the reads into unique sequences, merging closely related sequences to remove PCR and sequencing errors. Alignment of CDR3 sequences to IMGT reference sequences was used to assign V, D and J gene segments. For a sequence to be retained, a match of at least six nucleotides was required to both a V gene segment and a J gene segment. A rearrangement was called productive if the CDR3 had no stop codons and remained in frame with V and J, and every other rearrangement was called non-productive. CDR3 was defined by IMGT convention, running from the second conserved V-encoded cysteine to the conserved J-encoded phenylalanine. Sequences without an unambiguous match to a single V gene segment were excluded from the earlier analysis of 450 to 750 of the donors. In an earlier analysis of a few hundred of the donors, V segments were called functional above 56.7% productive rearrangements and were called segregating when the between-donor standard deviation exceeded 5%. A statistical classification framework was built to diagnose cytomegalovirus status from the catalog of TCR beta chain sequences. V and J gene assignment, in a later analysis, came from comparing TCR nucleotide sequences with IMGT/GENE-DB human TR gene sequences. Using the TCRdist pipeline, a later analysis assigned CDR3 sequences along with most-parsimonious VDJ recombination scenarios. In a later analysis, each TCR beta chain was defined by its CDR3 amino acid sequence together with its V-gene family, and reads lacking a unique V-gene family were excluded. In a later analysis, some 600 highly shared, low-generation-probability nucleotide sequences were removed to address suspected cross-contamination and a sequencing artifact. A later analysis calculated a clonal expansion index for each public chain from normalized within-repertoire ranks of inferred template counts. A later analysis computed generation probabilities with a VDJ recombination model fitted to out-of-frame rearrangements, and checked the results against IGoR. A later analysis scored TCR-TCR, TCR-HLA and TCR-CMV co-occurrence with hypergeometric tests, applying a repertoire-size bias correction to TCR pairs. In a later analysis, false discovery rates were estimated by permuting HLA or CMV assignments 20 times. In a later analysis, co-occurring TCRs were grouped with DBSCAN, and TCRdist sequence similarity was added when clustering was performed within HLA-allele-positive subsets. For co-occurrence clustering, repertoires with fewer than 30,000 or more than 120,000 public chains were excluded, along with roughly 5 repertoires with anomalous nucleotide sharing. What TCRdb holds here is the immuneACCESS table cut down to in-frame rearrangements. Part of the clones is not present; checked against another copy, under half of the missing clones reflect an unresolved V gene, and the others are unexplained. The V and J calls and clone size come from that table; D and trimming were worked out from the DNA. The table for this sample lists over 100,000 clones; over 60% of them were counted only once. 4.8% of the sample goes to the ten largest clones.

The cohort was made up of 650 to 700 healthy bone marrow donors. At the time of sampling, all cohort members were nominally healthy, though unrecorded immune exposures were likely present. The donor was CMV seropositive and was included in the group of 270 or so seropositive cohort members. Every donor gave a peripheral blood sample, and the peripheral blood mononuclear cells from that sample were used for TCR beta sequencing. The Qiagen DNeasy Blood Extraction Kit was used to extract genomic DNA from the blood cell samples. V trim: 5 bases; J trim: 2 bases; unmatched bases: 6. CDR1 and CDR2 are drawn from the germline V gene: MNHEY, SVGAGI. Its CDR3 holds 15 amino acids, cysteine through phenylalanine. The only DNA kept is the CDR3, 45 bases in frame from the first base. As regards this clone: The antigen it recognizes is unknown. Nothing much larger sits one base from this clone, and base qualities are not available.

The sequence links TRBV6-5 to TRBJ1-2, with 9 bases in between that match TRBD1. The sample comprised PBMCs. This receptor was obtained from a young man in good health and CMV-seropositive. At the DNA level, the sequence is TGTGCCAGCAGTACTACCGGGACAGGGAACTATGGCTACACCTTC. This codes for CASSTTGTGNYGYTF.